This passage covers 3 T cell receptor beta chains from one sample sequenced in a study of T cells in Graves' hyperthyroidism and ophthalmopathy (dated by TCRdb to about 2019). Library prep was done by multiplex PCR. This sample was sequenced with an Illumina HiSeq 2000. TCR beta CDR3 regions were amplified from RNA transcripts. The first round of RT-PCR for the TCR CDR3 was performed with the HTBI primer set and the Qiagen OneStep RT-PCR kit. TCRdb reanalyzed the raw reads on its own, using fastp at Q25 for trimming and MiXCR for clone calling, and kept in-frame beta chains. Each CDR3 protein appears once, grouped with its most common genes and DNA. For this sample the table gives about 660,000 distinct CDR3 sequences, of which 45% were detected only once. The top ten clones comprise 6.5% to 9% of the sample. The source material was peripheral blood or thyroid tissue (not recorded which). These receptor sequences come from an adult man with Graves' disease, either hyperthyroidism or ophthalmopathy (not recorded which).

This clonotype showed up many times. V and J are TRBV7-8 and TRBJ1-6; no clear D. The CDR3 has 15 residues. V dropped 3 bases and J dropped 5 bases, with 11 bases sitting between them. CDR1 and CDR2 (germline): SGHVS, FQNEAQ. The CDR3 nucleotides read TGTGCCAGCAGCTTTAGAGGGTTTAATAATTCACCCCTCCACTTT. This translates into CASSFRGFNNSPLHF.

This clonotype showed up many times. The V and J genes are TRBV2 and TRBJ1-5, with TRBD1 matching 9 bases. The germline V gene has CDR1 SNHLY and CDR2 FYNNEI. The junction had 3 bases not matched to a gene; V was cut back by 5 bases and J by 1 base. The CDR3 is made up of 15 amino acids. DNA of the CDR3: TGTGCCAGCAGTAGGGGACAGGGAAGCAATCAGCCCCAGCATTTT. As protein: CASSRGQGSNQPQHF.

This chain connects TRBV10-1 to TRBJ1-1; possibly TRBD1 for D (5 bases). This CDR3 is built from 14 residues. V gave up 6 bases and J gave up 0 bases, with 11 bases separating them. Germline-derived CDR1 and CDR2 are WNHNN and SYGVQD (reference sequence). The CDR3 region has the DNA TGCGCCAGCAGCGCGGGGCCTCTGAACACTGAAGCTTTCTTT. This gives the protein CASSAGPLNTEAFF.